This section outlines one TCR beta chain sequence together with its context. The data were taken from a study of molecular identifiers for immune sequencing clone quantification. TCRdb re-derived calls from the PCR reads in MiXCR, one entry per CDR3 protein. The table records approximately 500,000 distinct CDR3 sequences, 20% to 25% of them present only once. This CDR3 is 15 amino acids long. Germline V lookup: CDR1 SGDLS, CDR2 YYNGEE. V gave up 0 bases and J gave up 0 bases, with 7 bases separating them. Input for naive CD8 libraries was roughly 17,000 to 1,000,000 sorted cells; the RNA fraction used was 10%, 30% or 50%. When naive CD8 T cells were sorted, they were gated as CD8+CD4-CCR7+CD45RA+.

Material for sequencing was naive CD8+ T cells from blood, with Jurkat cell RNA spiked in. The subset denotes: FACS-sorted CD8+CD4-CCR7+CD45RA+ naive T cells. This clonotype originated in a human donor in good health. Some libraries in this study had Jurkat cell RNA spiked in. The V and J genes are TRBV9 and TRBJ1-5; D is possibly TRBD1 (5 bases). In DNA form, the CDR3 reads TGTGCCAGCAGCGTAGGAGGGGATAGCAATCAGCCCCAGCATTTT. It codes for CASSVGGDSNQPQHF.